Listed here are 14 T cell receptor beta chains from one sample, sequenced in a study of tumor and adjacent non-tumor tissue in lung cancer. The template was RNA from unsorted bulk tissue. Distant lung tissue was collected more than 3 cm away from the tumor edge. TCRbeta libraries were built with three rounds of nested PCR, modified from ARM-PCR. TCRdb reprocessed the multiplex PCR reads with MiXCR, giving one entry per CDR3 protein. The sample consists of around 80,000 distinct CDR3 sequences, approximately 80% of them appearing once. The sequencing sample was made of distant non-tumor lung tissue. These receptors were collected from a man aged 60-69 years with non-small cell lung cancer.

The chain uses TRBV6-5 and TRBJ2-1; 8 nucleotides agree with TRBD2. The CDR3 extends over 15 amino acids. Germline trimming cut 5 bases from V and 6 bases from J; bases unmatched to any gene: 9. Germline V gives CDR1 MNHEY, CDR2 SVGAGI. Here the CDR3 reads CASSHNGGAPNEQFF. The CDR3 DNA reads as TGTGCCAGCAGTCACAACGGGGGGGCCCCCAATGAGCAGTTCTTC.

This clonotype has only a few counts. A junction end diverges from the germline sequence, so it may reflect a read error. J is TRBJ2-6 and V is TRBV11-2; 7 bases are a match to TRBD1. This CDR3 spans 19 amino acids. In germline, CDR1 is SGHAT, CDR2 FQNNGV. This chain's CDR3 is CASSLVPKDRPPGANVLTF. The CDR3 DNA reads as TGTGCCAGCAGCTTAGTTCCAAAGGACAGGCCTCCTGGGGCCAACGTCCTGACATTC.

With respect to this clonotype: The junction and the germline gene differ at one end; a read error may be behind it. The rearrangement uses TRBV5-1 and TRBJ2-1, with 8 bases matching TRBD2. The CDR3 totals 16 residues. The germline V gene has CDR1 SGHRS and CDR2 YFSETQ. CDR3 bases: TGCGCCAGCAGCTACTTTCCGGGACTAGTAGCCAATGAGGAGTTCTTC. This gives the protein CASSYFPGLVANEEFF.

The chain employs TRBV6-5 and TRBJ2-6; TRBD2 aligns across 9 bases. The CDR3 loop spans 17 amino acids. CDR1 and CDR2 from the germline V gene are MNHEY and SVGAGI. V lost 4 bases and J lost 9; bases outside the gene matches: 13. The CDR3, as DNA: TGTGCCAGCAGTTTAGCGGGGGCCGGCTCTGGTGTCAACGTCCTGACTTTC. It translates to CASSLAGAGSGVNVLTF.

Concerning this clonotype: Without the conserved terminal phenylalanine or tryptophan, this CDR3 likely stems from a read error. The J gene is TRBJ2-5, the V gene TRBV7-9; 9 nucleotides line up with TRBD1. This CDR3 has 18 residues. Germline lookup yields CDR1 SEHNR and CDR2 FQNEAQ (reference sequence). The DNA of the CDR3 is TGTGCCAGCAGCTTCTCATCTGGGACAGGGAGATTCCAAGAGGCCCAGTACCTC. It specifies CASSFSSGTGRFQEAQYL.

The sample holds a few counts of this clonotype. The junction shows a germline mismatch at one end, possibly a read error. The J gene is TRBJ2-7, the V gene TRBV6-5, with a weak D call TRBD2 (6 bases). The length of the CDR3 is 15 residues. Germline V CDR1 and CDR2: MNHEY, SVGAGI. The DNA for the CDR3 is TGTGCCAGCGGCAATGGGGGAGTCACTAGCTATGAGCAATACTTC. This encodes CASGNGGVTSYEQYF.

With regard to this clonotype: An end of the junction does not agree with germline; a read error may underlie this. The chain couples TRBV5-1 to TRBJ1-1; D call uncertain. This CDR3 spans 15 amino acids. The germline gives CDR1 SGHRS, CDR2 YFSETQ. CDR3 sequence (DNA): TGCGCCAGCAGCTTGAGCGGGTCCCTGAACACTGAAGCTTTATTT. Amino acids: CASSLSGSLNTEALF.

About this clonotype itself: The conserved phenylalanine or tryptophan is not found at the CDR3 terminus, so this likely reflects a read error. This chain connects TRBV12-3 or TRBV12-4 to TRBJ2-2; TRBD2 matches at 13 bases. This CDR3 region has 17 residues. V lost 6 bases, J lost 9 bases, and 13 bases stayed unmatched. The CDR3 protein is CASSHGTSGEALWELFY. The CDR3 DNA reads TGTGCCAGCAGCCACGGGACTAGCGGGGAGGCTTTGTGGGAGCTGTTTTAT.

This clonotype was detected a few times. At one end, the junction sequence differs from germline, possibly due to a read error. This chain connects TRBV11-3 to TRBJ2-7; D is possibly TRBD1 or TRBD2 (5 bases each). CDR1 and CDR2 from the germline V gene are SGHNT and YENEEA. This CDR3 contains 14 residues. The CDR3 sequence is CVSSPRDEAGEQYF. The DNA for the CDR3 is TGTGTCAGCAGCCCTCGGGACGAAGCTGGCGAGCAATACTTC.

As regards this clonotype: A read error is likely, as this CDR3 ends without the conserved phenylalanine or tryptophan. The chain's CDR3 is CASSQTSGRSKNIQYI. For the CDR3, the DNA is TGTGCCAGCAGCCAGACTAGCGGGAGGTCCAAAAACATTCAGTACATC. The chain is built from TRBV11-1 and TRBJ2-4; 13 bases match TRBD2. The CDR3 extends over 16 amino acids. Germline V lookup: CDR1 SGHAT, CDR2 FQDESV (reference sequence). V gave up 5 bases and J gave up 2 bases; unmatched junction bases: 3.

The V call is TRBV20-1, the J call TRBJ2-5; D remains unclear. The V end lost 3 bases, the J end lost 6 bases, and 14 bases lay between the germline ends. The length of the CDR3 is 13 residues. The V gene's germline CDR1 is DFQATT and CDR2 SNEGSKA (reference sequence). CDR3 in DNA: TGCAGTGCTAGTAATCTAGTGGTGCAGACCCAGTACTTC. Amino acids: CSASNLVVQTQYF.

This clonotype was observed at least ten times. This chain uses TRBV20-1 with TRBJ1-5, with TRBD1 matching over 9 bases. The V and J ends lost 2 bases and 5 bases, in that order; junction bases with no gene match: 4. The CDR3 totals 14 residues. CDR1 and CDR2 (germline): DFQATT, SNEGSKA (reference sequence). The DNA for the CDR3 is TGCAGTGCTAGACTCACAGGGGGCGATCAGCCCCAGCATTTT. Translated: CSARLTGGDQPQHF.

Worth noting for this clonotype: A much larger clone lies one base from this, so it may be a read error. The chain has TRBV5-1 and TRBJ1-1, with unresolved D. In germline, CDR1 is SGHRS, CDR2 YFSETQ. The CDR3 consists of 12 residues. The V end was cut by 7 bases, the J end by 5 bases, with 12 bases between. The CDR3 sequence: CASGPSSTEAFF. CDR3 in DNA: TGCGCCAGCGGACCTAGTTCGACTGAAGCTTTCTTT.

Comments on this clonotype: Sequence at one end of the junction differs from germline and may be a read error. V and J are TRBV20-1 and TRBJ2-5, with TRBD2 matching over 10 bases. The CDR3 is 14 amino acids. Germline loops: CDR1 DFQATT, CDR2 SNEGSKA (reference sequence). The CDR3, as DNA: TGCAGTGTTCGTAGCGGGGGGATGATCGAGAGCCAGTACTTC. Translation gives CSVRSGGMIESQYF.